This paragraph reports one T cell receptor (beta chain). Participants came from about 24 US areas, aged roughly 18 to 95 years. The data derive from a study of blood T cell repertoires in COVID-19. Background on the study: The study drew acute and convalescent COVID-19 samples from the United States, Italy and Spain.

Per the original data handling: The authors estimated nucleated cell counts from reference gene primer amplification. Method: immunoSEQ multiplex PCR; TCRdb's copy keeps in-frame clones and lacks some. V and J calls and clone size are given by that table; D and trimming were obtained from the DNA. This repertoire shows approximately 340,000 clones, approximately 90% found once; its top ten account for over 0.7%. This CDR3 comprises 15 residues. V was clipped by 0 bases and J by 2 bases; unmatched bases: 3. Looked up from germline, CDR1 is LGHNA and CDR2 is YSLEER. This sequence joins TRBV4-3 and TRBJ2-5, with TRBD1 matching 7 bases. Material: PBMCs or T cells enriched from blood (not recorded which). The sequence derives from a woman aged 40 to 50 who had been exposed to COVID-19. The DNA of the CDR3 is TGCGCCAGCAGCCAAGAAGGGACAGCGCAAGAGACCCAGTACTTC. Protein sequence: CASSQEGTAQETQYF.